The subject of this entry is one T cell receptor (beta chain). Its matching antigen is unknown. The data were taken from a study of cytomegalovirus exposure and HLA in healthy donors. Study at large: Later, an analysis reported that the roughly 120 validation repertoires had used the same platform as the approximately 720 first-cohort repertoires.

Findings and limits, study-wide: According to reports, the classifier identified cytomegalovirus status with high specificity and sensitivity. The CMV antigen specificity of three CMV-associated chains was confirmed through in vitro analysis.

Assay used: immunoSEQ multiplex PCR; TCRdb lists only in-frame clones, some missing. The sample lists 65,000 to 90,000 clones; approximately 90% were seen once. The sequence was collected from a woman aged 18 to 35 in good health and CMV-seropositive. Sequencing input: PBMCs.

The CDR3 protein is CASSQTGSSYEQYF. The CDR3 bases are TGTGCCAGTAGTCAGACAGGTTCCTCCTACGAGCAGTACTTC. The genes are TRBV19 and TRBJ2-7; weak D call: TRBD1 (6 bases). Trimming stripped 5 bases from V and 0 bases from J, with 11 bases between. The CDR3 runs 14 residues. Germline CDR1 LNHDA, CDR2 SQIVND (reference sequence). The full variable domain, with the rest looked up from reference TRBV19 and TRBJ2-7, is DGGITQSPKYLFRKEGQNVTLSCEQNLNHDAMYWYRQDPGQGLRLIYYSQIVNDFQKGDIAEGYSVSREKKESFPLTVTSAQKNPTAFYLCASSQTGSSYEQYFGPGTRLTVT.